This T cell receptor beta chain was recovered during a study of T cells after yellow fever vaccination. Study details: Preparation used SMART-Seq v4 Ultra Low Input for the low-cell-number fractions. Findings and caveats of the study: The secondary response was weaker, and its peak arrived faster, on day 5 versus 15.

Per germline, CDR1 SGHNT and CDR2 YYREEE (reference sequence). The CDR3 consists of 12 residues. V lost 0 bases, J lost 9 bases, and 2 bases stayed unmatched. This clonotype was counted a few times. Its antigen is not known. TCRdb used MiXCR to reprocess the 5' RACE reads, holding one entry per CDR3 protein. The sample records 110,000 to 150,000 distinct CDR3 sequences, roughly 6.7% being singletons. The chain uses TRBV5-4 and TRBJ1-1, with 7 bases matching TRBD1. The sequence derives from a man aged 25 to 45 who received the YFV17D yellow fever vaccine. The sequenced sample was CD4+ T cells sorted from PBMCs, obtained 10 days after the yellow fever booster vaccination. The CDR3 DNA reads TGTGCCAGCAGCTTGGACAGGGGAAAAGCTTTCTTT. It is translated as CASSLDRGKAFF.